This TCR beta chain was retrieved from a study of shared clonotypes between healthy human individuals. Comment on this clone: Its matching antigen is unknown.

Naive CD8 isolation took CD45RO-negative cells positively selected for CCR7 and excluded terminally differentiated effector memory CD45RA+ cells. Running of the assay took place at deep level. Assay: immunoSEQ multiplex PCR; the TCRdb copy retains only in-frame clones and omits some. The sample has around 2,000,000 clones, less than 95% seen once. V shed 1 base and J 2 bases; nucleotides not matched to a gene: 5. Germline V lookup: CDR1 LGHNA, CDR2 YSLEER. This CDR3 has 15 amino acids. Study-level results: Generation probability values for non-shared clonotypes were lower than those for clonotypes shared by all four donors.

This TCR came from a man younger than 35 in good health. V and J are TRBV4-3 and TRBJ2-7; TRBD1 matches at 7 bases. The material sequenced was naive CD8+ T cells sorted from blood. The CDR3 here is CASSQGQGVAYEQYF. As DNA, the CDR3 is TGCGCCAGCAGCCAAGGGCAGGGGGTCGCCTACGAGCAGTACTTC.